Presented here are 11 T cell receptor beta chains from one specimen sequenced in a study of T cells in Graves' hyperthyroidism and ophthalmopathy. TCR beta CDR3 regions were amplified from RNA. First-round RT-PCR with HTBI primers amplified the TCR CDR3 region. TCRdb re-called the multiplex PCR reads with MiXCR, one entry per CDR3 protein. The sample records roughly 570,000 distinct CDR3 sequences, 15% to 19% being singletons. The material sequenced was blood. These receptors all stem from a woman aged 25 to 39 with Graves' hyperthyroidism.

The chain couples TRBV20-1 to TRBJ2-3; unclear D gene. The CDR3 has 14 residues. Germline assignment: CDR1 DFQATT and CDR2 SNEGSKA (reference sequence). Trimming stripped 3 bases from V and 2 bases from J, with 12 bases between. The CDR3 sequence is CSASRLAFTDTQYF. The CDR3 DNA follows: TGCAGTGCTAGTCGGCTGGCGTTCACAGATACGCAGTATTTT.

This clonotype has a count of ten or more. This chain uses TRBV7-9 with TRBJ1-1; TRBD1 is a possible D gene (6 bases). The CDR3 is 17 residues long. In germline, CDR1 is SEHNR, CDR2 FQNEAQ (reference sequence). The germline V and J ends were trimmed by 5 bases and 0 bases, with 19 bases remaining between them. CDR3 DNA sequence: TGTGCCAGCAGCCCAAATTATCAGGGGCTCATGAACACTGAAGCTTTCTTT. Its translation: CASSPNYQGLMNTEAFF.

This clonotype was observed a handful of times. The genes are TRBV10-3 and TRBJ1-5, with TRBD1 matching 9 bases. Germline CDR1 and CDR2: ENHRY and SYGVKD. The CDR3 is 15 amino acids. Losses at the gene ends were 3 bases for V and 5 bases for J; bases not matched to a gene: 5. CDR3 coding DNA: TGTGCCATCAGTGATTCGGACAGGGGAGATCAGCCCCAGCATTTT. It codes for CAISDSDRGDQPQHF.

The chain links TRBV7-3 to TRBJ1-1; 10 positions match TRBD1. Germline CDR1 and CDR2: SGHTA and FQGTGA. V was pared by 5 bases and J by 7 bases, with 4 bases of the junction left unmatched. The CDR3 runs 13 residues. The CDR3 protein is CASSRTGGHEAFF. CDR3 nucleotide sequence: TGTGCCAGCAGCCGGACAGGGGGTCATGAAGCTTTCTTT.

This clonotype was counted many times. The DNA for the CDR3 is TGTGCCAGCAGCCCACTAGCGGGAGGGAACAATGAGCAGTTCTTC. Translation gives CASSPLAGGNNEQFF. The rearrangement joins TRBV2 to TRBJ2-1; 13 positions match TRBD2. This CDR3 is built from 15 residues. Germline assignment: CDR1 SNHLY and CDR2 FYNNEI. With V trimmed by 6 bases and J by 5 bases, 4 bases remained unmatched.

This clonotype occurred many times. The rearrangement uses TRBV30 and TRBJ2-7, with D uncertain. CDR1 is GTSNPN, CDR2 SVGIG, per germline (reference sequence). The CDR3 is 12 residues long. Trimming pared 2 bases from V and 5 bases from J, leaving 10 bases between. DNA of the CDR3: TGTGCCTGGAGTCATGGGAACCACGAGCAGTACTTC. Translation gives CAWSHGNHEQYF.

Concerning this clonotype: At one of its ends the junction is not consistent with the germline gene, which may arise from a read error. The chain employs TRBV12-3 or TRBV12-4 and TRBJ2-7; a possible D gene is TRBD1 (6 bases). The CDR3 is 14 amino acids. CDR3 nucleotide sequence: TGTGCCAGCAGTGGGACAAGGAAGGCCTACAAGCAGTACTTC. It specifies CASSGTRKAYKQYF.

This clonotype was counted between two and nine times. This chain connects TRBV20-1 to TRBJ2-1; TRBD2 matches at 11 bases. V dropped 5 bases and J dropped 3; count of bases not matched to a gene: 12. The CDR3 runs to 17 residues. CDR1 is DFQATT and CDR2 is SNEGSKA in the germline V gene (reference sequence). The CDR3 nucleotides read TGCAGTGCTCTGACAGGGATGACTAGCGGGGTCTACAATGAGCAGTTCTTC. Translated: CSALTGMTSGVYNEQFF.

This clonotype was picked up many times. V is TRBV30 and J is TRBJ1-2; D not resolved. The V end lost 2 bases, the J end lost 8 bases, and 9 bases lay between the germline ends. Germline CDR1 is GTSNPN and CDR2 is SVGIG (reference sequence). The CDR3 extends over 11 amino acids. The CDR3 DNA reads TGTGCCTGGAGTCGGGGAGGCGGCTACACCTTC. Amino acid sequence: CAWSRGGGYTF.

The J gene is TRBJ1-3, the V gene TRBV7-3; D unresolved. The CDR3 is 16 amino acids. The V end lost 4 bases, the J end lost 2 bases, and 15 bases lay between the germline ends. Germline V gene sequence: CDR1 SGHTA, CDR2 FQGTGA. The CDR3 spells CASSSLDSTTGNTIYF. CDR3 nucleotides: TGTGCCAGCAGCTCGCTAGATTCGACAACTGGAAACACCATATATTTT.

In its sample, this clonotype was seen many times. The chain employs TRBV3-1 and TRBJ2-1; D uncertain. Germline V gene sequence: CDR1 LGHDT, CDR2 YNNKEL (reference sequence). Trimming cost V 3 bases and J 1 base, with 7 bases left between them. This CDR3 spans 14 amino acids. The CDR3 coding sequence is TGTGCCAGCAGCCAGTTGGGGTCCTACAATGAGCAGTTCTTC. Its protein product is CASSQLGSYNEQFF.